This T cell receptor beta chain emerged from a study of shared clonotypes between healthy human individuals. Across the whole study: Aged 18 to 49, the donors were two women and a few men. Every donor yielded three CD4 naive, three CD4 memory, two CD8 naive and one CD8 memory plate.

Study-level points and caveats: Some clonotypes were shared by all four sorted-subset donors, while others were not shared. The non-shared ones had lower generation probabilities than the shared ones.

Selected positively for CCR7 and CD45RO-negative, naive CD8 cells excluded terminally differentiated effector memory CD45RA+ cells. Points on this clone: The antigen remains undetermined.

The CDR3 loop spans 14 amino acids. Germline V CDR1 and CDR2: SEHNR, FQNEAQ (reference sequence). The J segment lost 5 bases and the V segment lost 1 base, leaving 3 bases of the junction unmatched. The repertoire was sequenced with immunoSEQ multiplex PCR; TCRdb's copy has only in-frame clones and lacks some. The table lists 1.5 million to 2.5 million clones, roughly 95% of them singletons. The chain recombines TRBV7-9 with TRBJ2-5, with TRBD1 matching 8 bases. This clonotype was sampled from a man aged 18 to 35 in good health. The sample consisted of naive CD8+ T cells sorted from blood. Here the CDR3 reads CASSLEHRGETQYF. The CDR3 region has the DNA TGTGCCAGCAGCTTAGAGCACAGGGGGGAGACCCAGTACTTC.